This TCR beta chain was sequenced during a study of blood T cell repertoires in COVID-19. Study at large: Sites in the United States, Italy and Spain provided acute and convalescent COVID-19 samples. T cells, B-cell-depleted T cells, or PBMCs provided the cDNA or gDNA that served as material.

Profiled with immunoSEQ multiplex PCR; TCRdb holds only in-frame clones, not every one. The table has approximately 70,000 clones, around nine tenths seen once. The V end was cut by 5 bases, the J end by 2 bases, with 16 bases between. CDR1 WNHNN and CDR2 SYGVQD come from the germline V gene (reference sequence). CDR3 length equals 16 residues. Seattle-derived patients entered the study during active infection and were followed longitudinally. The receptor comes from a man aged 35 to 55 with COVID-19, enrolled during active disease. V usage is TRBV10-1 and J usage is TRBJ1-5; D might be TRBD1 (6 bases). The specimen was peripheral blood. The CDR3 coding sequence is TGCGCCAGCAGTCAATTTAGGGACAAGGGCAATCAGCCCCAGCATTTT. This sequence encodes CASSQFRDKGNQPQHF.